This TCR beta chain was retrieved from a study of cytomegalovirus exposure and HLA in healthy donors. From germline, CDR1 is SGHKS and CDR2 YYEKEE (reference sequence). CDR3 length: 15 amino acids. V was cut by 2 bases and J by 0 bases, with 12 bases left in between. 13 Jbeta primers and 60 Vbeta primers were used for the PCR. TCRdb keeps only in-frame clones here, not all; method: immunoSEQ multiplex PCR. The sample includes 150,000 to 200,000 clones, around 77% seen only once; the top ten take around 2%. The TCR was taken from a woman aged 30 to 39 in good health and CMV-seropositive. The specimen sequenced was PBMCs. The chain employs TRBV5-5 and TRBJ2-7; the D gene is possibly TRBD1 (6 bases). The CDR3 here is CASSFTGLSSYEQYF. CDR3 sequence (DNA): TGTGCCAGCAGCTTTACAGGGCTTAGCTCCTACGAGCAGTACTTC.